Only a few counts were recorded for the clone carrying this TCR beta chain. What it binds is not known. The data were taken from a study of T-cell reconstitution after alpha-beta-depleted transplantation in children. The CDR3 contains 15 residues. The germline CDR1 and CDR2 sequences are KGHSH and LQKENI. Germline trimming cut 3 bases from V and 7 bases from J; bases unmatched to any gene: 8. Study-wide findings and caveats: Recipient T cells and thymic progenitors that survived gave rise to the high TCRbeta diversity observed at day 60 in some patients. About two months after transplant, alpha-beta T cells reportedly came from several hundred expanded graft clones.

For TCRbeta, the library was prepared with unique molecular identifiers. TCRdb analysed the PCR reads with MiXCR anew, one entry per CDR3 protein. The sample lists 98,000 or so distinct CDR3 sequences, more than 20% occurring once. The clonotype was recovered from a boy aged 2 to 9 with acute lymphoblastic leukemia, due to receive a stem cell transplant. The sample in question was PBMCs, obtained before TCRalphabeta/CD19-depleted stem cell transplant. This chain uses TRBV18 with TRBJ2-1; 8 nucleotides agree with TRBD1. The CDR3 reads CASSPVTGARNEQFF. The DNA for the CDR3 is TGTGCCAGCTCACCCGTGACAGGGGCCCGAAATGAGCAGTTCTTC.